This TCR beta chain was identified in a study of beta chain features in type 1 diabetes. The germline V gene has CDR1 SGHRS and CDR2 YFSETQ. This CDR3 spans 14 amino acids. V lost 5 bases, J lost 0 bases, and 11 bases lay in between. TCRB transcripts that were expressed got sequenced, as all of the isolated RNA had been reverse transcribed. The table came from immunoSEQ multiplex PCR; TCRdb's copy has only in-frame clones and leaves some out. The data contain about 340,000 clones, roughly 12% of them singletons. The study's findings and limits: Sequencing the cDNA could make cells with high TCR expression show up more than they should. Type 1 diabetes patients had moderately but significantly shorter TCRB CDR3s in all four CD4+ subsets. TCRB repertoires of naive, central memory and Treg cells appeared more similar among patients than among healthy donors.

On this clone itself: The antigen is undetermined. This sample also contains other DNA sequences that code for the same CDR3.

The source is a woman younger than 35 with type 1 diabetes. Input material: naive CD4+ T cells from blood. This rearrangement joins TRBV5-1 to TRBJ1-1; D is possibly TRBD1 (5 bases). CDR3 protein: CASSPTGLNTEAFF. As DNA, the CDR3 is TGCGCCAGCAGTCCAACAGGATTGAACACTGAAGCTTTCTTT.